The entry below describes one TCR beta chain. Its antigen is still unknown. This specimen belongs to a study of graft-versus-host responses after intestinal transplantation. For the study at large: Following induction with anti-thymocyte globulin, all recipients were given tacrolimus and steroids for 2 to 4 years.

Sequencing was performed with immunoSEQ multiplex PCR; in TCRdb, only in-frame clones are kept and a portion is missing. The table records tens of thousands of clones, around 90% of them present only once. Study observations and caveats: The recipient marrow held GvH clones, and some of them showed up first in ileum or blood. Early after transplant, HvG declines were associated with peak levels of circulating GvH clones.

With V trimmed by 5 bases and J by 4 bases, 6 bases remained unmatched. This CDR3 has 14 amino acids. Germline V gene lookup returns CDR1 LNHDA and CDR2 SQIVND (reference sequence). V and J are TRBV19 and TRBJ1-1, with 8 positions matching TRBD1. Sequenced here: unstimulated CD8+ T cells sorted from spleen or lymph node cells, sampled before transplant. The receptor was isolated from a human donor who was the organ donor for an intestinal transplant. The CDR3 sequence: CASSVRQGSTEAFF. CDR3 nucleotide sequence: TGTGCCAGTAGTGTTAGACAGGGGAGCACTGAAGCTTTCTTT.